This T cell receptor (beta chain) comes out of a study of monozygotic twins with inflammatory bowel disease. Germline assignment: CDR1 SQVTM and CDR2 ANQGSEA. The CDR3 spans 13 residues. TCRdb reprocessed the 5' RACE reads, with one entry per CDR3 protein and no DNA. The table for this sample gives a few hundred thousand distinct CDR3 sequences. The sequence was obtained from a human donor with ulcerative colitis or Crohn's disease, or a healthy co-twin of an affected twin (not recorded which). What was sequenced was blood. The chain employs TRBV29-1 and TRBJ2-5; checking the TCRdb D call of TRBD1 is not possible without DNA. The CDR3 region is CSSLGHDQETQYF.